This TCR beta chain was captured in a study of blood T cell repertoires in COVID-19. Measured with immunoSEQ multiplex PCR; TCRdb has only the in-frame clones, and not every one. The table lists over 95,000 clones, around four fifths of them singletons. Only a few counts were recorded for this clone. The CDR3 is 11 residues long. Per the germline V gene, CDR1 is ENHRY and CDR2 is SYGVKD. The germline V and J ends were trimmed by 10 bases and 6 bases, with 12 bases remaining between them. The clonotype originates from a woman aged 40 to 50 with acute or convalescent COVID-19. Input material: peripheral blood. This chain links TRBV10-3 with TRBJ1-1; the D gene is possibly TRBD1 (6 bases). CDR3 protein: CATQQGAEAFF. The CDR3 DNA reads TGTGCCACTCAACAGGGCGCTGAAGCTTTCTTT.